This T cell receptor (beta chain) was obtained from a study of blood T cell repertoires in COVID-19. Study background: T cells, B-cell-depleted T cells, or PBMCs supplied cDNA or gDNA.

Profiling relied on immunoSEQ multiplex PCR, and the TCRdb table lists in-frame clones only, not all of them. The sample consists of roughly 320,000 clones, 85% to 95% of them appearing once. V shed 1 base and J 6 bases; nucleotides not matched to a gene: 7. CDR1 SGHRS and CDR2 YFSETQ come from the germline V gene. CDR3 length: 16 residues. The receptor was derived from a woman aged 25 to 39 who had been exposed to COVID-19. The chain links TRBV5-1 to TRBJ2-1; 10 nucleotides match TRBD2. Sequenced sample: PBMCs or T cells enriched from blood (not recorded which). The CDR3 nucleotides read TGCGCCAGCAGCTTGATAGCTAGCGGGAGCAGCAATGAGCAGTTCTTC. Protein sequence: CASSLIASGSSNEQFF.